Presented here are 10 T cell receptor beta chains from one specimen sequenced in a study of blood T cells in healthy people across ages. A J-beta primer mix and a sample-barcoded 5' primer were used in a second PCR of roughly 6 to 12 cycles. One entry per CDR3 protein results from TCRdb running MiXCR on the 5' RACE reads. The sample shows 1 million to 1.2 million distinct CDR3 sequences, about two fifths of them seen only once. Sequencing input: blood. The receptor set was obtained from a man between 18 and 35 years old in good health.

The chain couples TRBV7-9 to TRBJ2-3; weak D call: TRBD2 (5 bases). The CDR3 runs to 16 residues. CDR1 is SEHNR and CDR2 is FQNEAQ in the germline V gene (reference sequence). Trimming cost V 3 bases and J 0 bases, with 13 bases left between them. In DNA, the CDR3 is TGTGCCAGCAGCTTTTTGAGGAGGAGTAGCACAGATACGCAGTATTTT. Translation: CASSFLRRSSTDTQYF.

The chain is built from TRBV29-1 and TRBJ2-5; D possibly corresponds to TRBD2 (7 bases). Between the trimmed V and J ends, which lost 7 bases and 11 bases, there was a span of 20 bases. Germline lookup yields CDR1 SQVTM and CDR2 ANQGSEA. The CDR3 has 12 amino acids. The CDR3 here is CSGTRGDNEQYF. CDR3 coding DNA: TGCAGCGGGACTAGGGGGGACAATGAGCAGTACTTC.

V usage is TRBV5-1 and J usage is TRBJ1-2; D is unresolved. V was cut by 2 bases and J by 4 bases, with 9 bases left in between. This CDR3 is 13 amino acids long. The V gene's germline CDR1 is SGHRS and CDR2 YFSETQ. The CDR3 DNA sequence: TGCGCCAGCAGCTTTACAGCGACCTATGGCTACACCTTC. Its translation is CASSFTATYGYTF.

Details on this clonotype: A junction boundary mismatches the germline segment, possibly from a read error. The chain joins TRBV4-3 to TRBJ1-6; 10 nucleotides agree with TRBD1. The CDR3 is made up of 16 amino acids. Per germline, CDR1 LGHNA and CDR2 YSLEER. DNA for the CDR3: TGCCCCAGCAGCCAAGATCGACAGGGGGCGGATTCACCCCTCCACTTT. Amino acid sequence: CPSSQDRQGADSPLHF.

This chain links TRBV9 with TRBJ1-5; D remains ambiguous. The germline V and J ends were trimmed by 0 bases and 8 bases, with 12 bases remaining between them. In germline, CDR1 is SGDLS, CDR2 YYNGEE. The CDR3 length is 14 residues. In DNA, the CDR3 is TGTGCCAGCAGCGTAGGTTACACAGCAGAGCCCCAGCATTTT. Translating gives CASSVGYTAEPQHF.

J is TRBJ2-1 and V is TRBV12-3 or TRBV12-4; the D call may be TRBD1 or TRBD2 (5 bases each). The closer fit of TRBJ2-7 to the DNA end suggests the J call may be wrong. This CDR3 region has 16 residues. The CDR3 is CASSFVGAGPYNEQYF. CDR3 sequence (DNA): TGTGCCAGCAGTTTTGTCGGGGCAGGACCCTACAATGAGCAGTACTTC.

This clonotype was seen a handful of times. V gene TRBV5-1 combines with J gene TRBJ2-5, with D maybe TRBD1 (6 bases). The germline CDR1 and CDR2 sequences are SGHRS and YFSETQ. The germline V and J ends were trimmed by 0 bases and 4 bases, with 10 bases remaining between them. The CDR3 has 14 residues. The chain's CDR3 is CASSLVRGRETQYF. CDR3 sequence (DNA): TGCGCCAGCAGCTTGGTCAGGGGTAGAGAGACCCAGTACTTC.

In its sample, this clonotype was seen a few times. This chain uses TRBV12-3 or TRBV12-4 with TRBJ1-2; D might be TRBD1 (6 bases). The V end lost 0 bases, the J end lost 4 bases, and 9 bases lay between the germline ends. The CDR3 covers 14 residues. CDR3 residues: CASSLAGHAYGYTF. The CDR3 DNA reads as TGTGCCAGCAGTTTAGCGGGACACGCCTATGGCTACACCTTC.

This CDR3 reads CAISESSSGNTIYF. The CDR3 nucleotides are TGTGCCATCAGTGAGTCGAGCTCTGGAAACACCATATATTTT. This sequence joins TRBV10-3 and TRBJ1-3; the D is unclear. V was shortened by 0 bases and J by 0 bases, with 3 bases between the two germline ends. CDR1 and CDR2 from the germline V gene are ENHRY and SYGVKD. This CDR3 contains 14 residues.

This clonotype was detected a few times. This chain joins TRBV6-1 and TRBJ2-1; D is undetermined. This CDR3 contains 14 residues. Trimming took 1 base from V and 0 from J, leaving 4 bases between them. Per the germline V gene, CDR1 is MNHNS and CDR2 is SASEGT. CDR3 sequence: CASSEVGSYNEQFF. CDR3 bases: TGTGCCAGCAGTGAAGTGGGCTCCTACAATGAGCAGTTCTTC.